The source of this T cell receptor beta chain is a study of blood T cells in healthy people across ages. Study as a whole: Template switching retrieved approximately one barcoded beta molecule for each two T cells.

V lost 4 bases and J 10 bases, leaving 26 bases between the germline ends. The CDR3 has 16 amino acids. Per the germline V gene, CDR1 is SEHNR and CDR2 is FQNEAQ (reference sequence). It was with a sample-barcoded 5' primer and a J-beta primer mix that a second PCR of roughly 7 to 12 cycles was run. In TCRdb, the 5' RACE reads were re-called with MiXCR into one record per CDR3 protein. The repertoire includes approximately 900,000 distinct CDR3 sequences, about 48% of them detected once, and roughly 12% sits in the top ten. A note on this clonotype: Its matching antigen is unknown.

Study results and caveats: Long-lived donors exceeded aged donors in naive CD4+ cells and diversity.

In each sample, at least 7 million PBMCs were isolated. The chain employs TRBV7-9 and TRBJ2-7; D perhaps matches TRBD2 (6 bases). Specimen: blood. This TCR was sampled from a man younger than 40 in good health. The CDR3 nucleotides are TGTGCCAGCAGCTACCTTGGGGGACTGCTCTTGGAGAATCAGTACTTC. Translating gives CASSYLGGLLLENQYF.